A selection of T cell receptor beta chains follows, all from one sample in a study of cytomegalovirus exposure and HLA in healthy donors. TCRdb's table, derived via immunoSEQ multiplex PCR, lists solely in-frame clones and lacks some. Of 150,000 to 200,000 clones listed, about four fifths were seen once; the top ten hold under 7.5%. Sequencing used PBMCs. The source of these receptors is a man aged 18 to 29 in good health and CMV-seropositive. Each CDR3 is given with its conserved first and last residue. The D gene is left open where the match is weak. A row's size may be missing; if present it is once, few, many or a size class.

j_gene | v_gene | d_gene | len | abundance | CDR3aa | CDR3nt
TRBJ2-7 | TRBV27 | TRBD2 | 15 | NA | CASSFFLAAPYEQYF | TGTGCCAGCAGTTTTTTCCTAGCGGCCCCCTACGAGCAGTACTTC
TRBJ2-5 | TRBV7-2 | NA | 15 | NA | CASSQEGLIQETQYF | TGTGCCAGCAGCCAAGAGGGACTTATCCAAGAGACCCAGTACTTC
TRBJ2-7 | TRBV28 | TRBD2 | 13 | NA | CASRTSGTSVQYF | TGTGCCAGCAGGACTAGCGGGACCTCGGTGCAGTACTTC
TRBJ2-7 | TRBV19 | TRBD2 | 16 | NA | CASSMSPGGRHYEQYF | TGTGCCAGTAGTATGTCCCCTGGCGGGAGACACTACGAGCAGTACTTC
TRBJ2-5 | TRBV30 | TRBD2 | 13 | NA | CAWTQLAEETQYF | TGTGCCTGGACCCAACTAGCGGAAGAGACCCAGTACTTC
TRBJ1-2 | TRBV27 | NA | 14 | few | CASSFVGGDYGYTF | TGTGCCAGCAGTTTCGTTGGGGGGGACTATGGCTACACCTTC
TRBJ2-3 | TRBV25-1 | TRBD2 | 15 | NA | CASRASGRMADTQYF | TGTGCCAGCAGGGCAAGCGGGAGGATGGCAGATACGCAGTATTTT
TRBJ2-3 | TRBV5-1 | TRBD2 | 16 | once | CASSLRLAVSTDTQYF | TGCGCCAGCAGCTTGAGACTAGCCGTAAGCACAGATACGCAGTATTTT
TRBJ1-1 | TRBV6-5 | TRBD1 | 12 | NA | CASSYGQGQAFF | TGTGCCAGCAGTTATGGACAGGGGCAAGCTTTCTTT
TRBJ2-7 | TRBV9 | NA | 14 | NA | CASSVEAGPYEQYF | TGTGCCAGCAGCGTAGAGGCGGGGCCCTACGAGCAGTACTTC
TRBJ2-4 | TRBV2 | TRBD1 | 13 | NA | CASTPDRVNIQYF | TGTGCCAGCACCCCGGACAGGGTGAACATTCAGTACTTC
TRBJ1-2 | TRBV10-3 | NA | 14 | once | CAISAGYSGYGYTF | TGTGCCATCAGTGCAGGGTATTCGGGCTATGGCTACACCTTC
TRBJ2-1 | TRBV4-2 | NA | 18 | NA | CASSQGPRRAHSYNEQFF | TGTGCCAGCAGCCAAGGCCCTCGGAGGGCCCACTCCTACAATGAGCAGTTCTTC
TRBJ2-7 | TRBV5-4 | TRBD2 | 13 | NA | CASSLAGVHEQYF | TGTGCCAGCAGTCTAGCGGGAGTCCACGAGCAGTACTTC
TRBJ2-7 | TRBV28 | TRBD2 | 16 | many | CASSLRSGRGRSEQYF | TGTGCCAGCAGTTTGAGAAGCGGGAGGGGGCGAAGCGAGCAGTACTTC
TRBJ2-3 | TRBV7-2 | TRBD2 | 16 | NA | CASSKRLAGTTDTQYF | TGTGCCAGCAGCAAAAGACTAGCGGGAACCACAGATACGCAGTATTTT
TRBJ1-1 | TRBV9 | NA | 14 | NA | CASSVAGMNTEAFF | TGTGCCAGCAGCGTAGCTGGCATGAACACTGAAGCTTTCTTT
TRBJ2-7 | TRBV7-8 | NA | 13 | NA | CASSLGEGQHSYF | TGTGCCAGCAGCTTAGGGGAAGGACAGCACTCGTACTTC
TRBJ1-4 | TRBV4-2 | NA | 17 | once | CASSQEGSPRTNEKLFF | TGTGCCAGCAGCCAAGAGGGCTCCCCGCGAACTAATGAAAAACTGTTTTTT
TRBJ2-5 | TRBV30 | NA | 15 | NA | CAWNTGKGLQETQYF | TGTGCCTGGAACACAGGGAAGGGGCTACAAGAGACCCAGTACTTC
TRBJ1-1 | TRBV30 | TRBD1 | 17 | NA | CAWNEGAFTGGNTEAFF | TGTGCCTGGAATGAGGGGGCTTTCACCGGAGGGAACACTGAAGCTTTCTTT
TRBJ1-5 | TRBV27 | NA | 15 | NA | CASRPSGGMGQPQHF | TGTGCCAGCAGGCCGAGCGGGGGAATGGGACAGCCCCAGCATTTT
TRBJ1-2 | TRBV6-5 | NA | 12 | once | CASSYTGYGYTF | TGTGCCAGCAGTTATACAGGGTATGGCTACACCTTC
TRBJ2-1 | TRBV28 | NA | 14 | NA | CASARLISYNEQFF | TGTGCCAGCGCCAGACTCATCTCCTACAATGAGCAGTTCTTC
TRBJ2-1 | TRBV7-3 | NA | 14 | NA | CASSLTRLDNEQFF | TGTGCCAGCAGCTTAACCCGACTTGACAATGAGCAGTTCTTC
TRBJ2-5 | TRBV2 | NA | 18 | NA | CASSITVGPGEYQETQYF | TGTGCCAGCAGCATCACAGTGGGCCCCGGGGAGTACCAAGAGACCCAGTACTTC
TRBJ2-2 | TRBV5-4 | TRBD2 | 19 | NA | CASSGASGRADRNTGELFF | TGTGCCAGCAGCGGGGCTAGCGGGAGGGCCGACCGGAACACCGGGGAGCTGTTTTTT
TRBJ1-5 | TRBV27 | NA | 14 | NA | CASRGPGGNQPQHF | TGTGCCAGCAGAGGTCCGGGGGGCAATCAGCCCCAGCATTTT
TRBJ2-7 | TRBV14 | NA | 17 | medium-sized | CASSQEVLGGRAYEQYF | TGTGCCAGCAGCCAAGAAGTTCTCGGGGGGCGCGCCTACGAGCAGTACTTC
TRBJ2-7 | TRBV6-5 | TRBD2 | 15 | NA | CASRRGSGNNYEQYF | TGTGCCAGCAGGCGGGGTAGCGGGAATAACTACGAGCAGTACTTC
TRBJ2-7 | TRBV2 | NA | 15 | NA | CASSDGLAPTYEQYF | TGTGCCAGCAGTGATGGGCTAGCTCCTACCTACGAGCAGTACTTC
TRBJ1-5 | TRBV15 | NA | 13 | NA | CATSREAKTAPHF | TGTGCCACCAGCAGAGAGGCGAAGACAGCTCCGCATTTT
TRBJ1-2 | TRBV6-1 | NA | 13 | NA | CASSPTGPYGYTF | TGTGCCAGCAGTCCGACAGGCCCTTATGGCTACACCTTC
TRBJ2-1 | TRBV5-1 | TRBD1 | 15 | NA | CASTLGTAGYNEQFF | TGCGCCAGCACCCTCGGGACAGCTGGTTACAATGAGCAGTTCTTC
TRBJ2-1 | TRBV7-2 | NA | 12 | NA | CASSFPRKEGFF | TGTGCCAGCAGCTTCCCGAGGAAGGAGGGGTTCTTC
TRBJ2-7 | TRBV7-9 | NA | 13 | once | CASSLAGGNEQYF | TGTGCCAGCAGCTTAGCAGGAGGGAACGAGCAGTACTTC
TRBJ1-2 | TRBV15 | NA | 15 | NA | CATSRVLNSVDGYTF | TGTGCCACCAGCAGAGTACTGAACAGTGTCGATGGCTACACCTTC
TRBJ2-1 | TRBV19 | TRBD2 | 15 | once | CASSTLAGEYNEQFF | TGTGCCAGTAGTACACTAGCGGGAGAATACAATGAGCAGTTCTTC
TRBJ2-1 | TRBV5-1 | TRBD2 | 15 | once | CASSLASGSFYEQFF | TGCGCCAGCAGCTTGGCTAGCGGGAGTTTCTATGAGCAGTTCTTC
TRBJ1-1 | TRBV7-2 | TRBD1 | 12 | few | CASSSLQGAAFF | TGTGCCAGCAGCTCCCTACAGGGGGCGGCTTTCTTT